This entry features one TCR beta chain sequence. Its cognate antigen is unknown. The entry originates in a study of shared clonotypes between healthy human individuals. Using immunoSEQ multiplex PCR, the repertoire was profiled, and TCRdb retains in-frame clones only, with some absent. The sample holds a few million clones, more than 80% seen once. Regarding the study as a whole: Few donors limited the genetic and exposure-history diversity represented.

Investigators divided CD4+ cells into CD45RA+ naive and CD45RA-negative memory subsets. Germline V gene lookup returns CDR1 MGHDK and CDR2 SYGVNS. V gave up 5 bases and J gave up 4 bases, with 11 bases separating them. CDR3 length equals 13 residues. The clonotype comes from a man aged 18 to 30 in good health. The rearrangement joins TRBV25-1 to TRBJ1-2; a weak D match, TRBD1 (6 bases). Sequencing used naive CD4+ T cells sorted from blood. Subset denoted: CD45RA+ positively selected. CDR3 loop: CASSTQGGYGYTF. CDR3 DNA sequence: TGTGCCAGCAGTACACAGGGAGGCTATGGCTACACCTTC.